The clone carrying this T cell receptor (beta chain) was recorded once. Its antigen is unidentified. This entry comes from a study of CD8+CD57+ T cells in acquired aplastic anemia. The overall study: Quantities of DNA derived from sorted CD4+ and CD8+ cells averaged around 3 ug.

Broader study findings: No significant patient-versus-control difference appeared in CD8+ Simpson's diversity.

The use of genomic DNA as template underpinned the TCR beta VDJ and CDR3 profiling. TCRdb reanalysed the reads using MiXCR and keeps one entry per CDR3 protein. The table includes roughly 250,000 distinct CDR3 sequences, 82% detected once. An expansion of CD8+CD57+ cells by flow cytometry had been shown in patients chosen for sequencing. Sequencing was done on a sample of sorted CD4+, CD8+, or CD8+CD57+ T cells (not recorded which) from PBMCs. The source of this sequence is a human donor with aplastic anemia.

CDR3 sequence reads: CASSPGTREQCVGQYF. The CDR3 DNA sequence: TGTGCCAGCAGCCCAGGTACTAGGGAGCAGTGCGTCGGGCAGTACTTC. This sequence joins TRBV7-2 and TRBJ2-5; perhaps TRBD2 as D (5 bases). Trimming shortened V by 5 bases and J by 11 bases, and 27 bases separated the two germline ends. Germline V CDR1 and CDR2: SGHTA, FQGNSA. CDR3 length equals 16 residues. The variable domain in full, completed from reference TRBV7-2 and TRBJ2-5, reads GAGVSQSPSNKVTEKGKDVELRCDPISGHTALYWYRQSLGQGLEFLIYFQGNSAPDKSGLPSDRFSAERTGGSVSTLTIQRTQQEDSAVYLCASSPGTREQCVGQYFGPGTRLLVL.